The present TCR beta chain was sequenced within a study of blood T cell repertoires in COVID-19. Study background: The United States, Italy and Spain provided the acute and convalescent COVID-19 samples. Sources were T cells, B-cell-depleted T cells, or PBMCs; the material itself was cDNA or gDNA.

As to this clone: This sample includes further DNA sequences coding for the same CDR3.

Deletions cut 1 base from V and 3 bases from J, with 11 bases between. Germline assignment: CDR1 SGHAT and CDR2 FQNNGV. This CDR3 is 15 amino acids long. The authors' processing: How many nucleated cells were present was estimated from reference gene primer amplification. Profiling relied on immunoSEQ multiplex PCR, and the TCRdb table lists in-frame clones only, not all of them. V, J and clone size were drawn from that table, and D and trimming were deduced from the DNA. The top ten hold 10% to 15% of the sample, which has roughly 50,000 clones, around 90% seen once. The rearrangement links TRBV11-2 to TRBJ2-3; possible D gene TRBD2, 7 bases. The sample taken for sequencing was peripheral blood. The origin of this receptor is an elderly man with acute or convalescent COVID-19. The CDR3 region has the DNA TGTGCCAGCAGCTTAGTGGGGGGGCCGACAGATACGCAGTATTTT. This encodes CASSLVGGPTDTQYF.